The rows below give T cell receptor beta chains drawn from one sample of a study of blood T cell repertoires in COVID-19. Only in-frame clones appear in the TCRdb table, and some are missing; sequencing was by immunoSEQ multiplex PCR. Of tens of thousands of clones in the sample, more than 75% are singletons; the top ten hold around 4.5%. The sample comprised peripheral blood. All receptors come from a middle-aged man with active or convalescent COVID-19. The CDR3 runs from the conserved cysteine through the conserved F or W. The D gene is left open where the match is weak. Part of the rows lack a size; the others show once, few, many or a class for expanded clones.

V	length	D	size	J	DNA	CDR3
TRBV28	13	-	-	TRBJ1-2	TGTGCCAGCAGTTCCCAGGGGAACTATGGCTACACCTTC	CASSSQGNYGYTF
TRBV6-4	15	TRBD2	-	TRBJ2-2	TGTGCCAGCAAAAATCTAGCGGGGAACACCGGGGAGCTGTTTTTT	CASKNLAGNTGELFF
TRBV4-3	16	-	-	TRBJ2-4	TGCGCCAGCAGCCACGGGGCGACAGGAGCCAAAAACATTCAGTACTTC	CASSHGATGAKNIQYF
TRBV6-4	13	TRBD1	-	TRBJ2-1	TGTGCCAGCAGTGGGACAGGGGTTGATGAGCAGTTCTTC	CASSGTGVDEQFF
TRBV28	14	-	-	TRBJ1-2	TGTGCCAGCAGTTTATACCAGGGTCAGGGTGGCTACACCTTC	CASSLYQGQGGYTF
TRBV19	14	TRBD1	once	TRBJ2-1	TGTGCCAGTAGAGACAGGGGCCCCTACAATGAGCAGTTCTTC	CASRDRGPYNEQFF
TRBV10-1	13	-	-	TRBJ1-4	TGCGCCAGCAGTGAGTCCGGAGTTCTTGAACTGTTTTTT	CASSESGVLELFF
TRBV5-5	13	-	few	TRBJ2-5	TGTGCCAGCAGCTTGGTGCCGGAAGAGACCCAGTACTTC	CASSLVPEETQYF
TRBV5-1	17	TRBD2	-	TRBJ2-3	TGCGCCAGCAGCTTACTAGCGGGGGGGCGAAGCACAGATACGCAGTATTTT	CASSLLAGGRSTDTQYF
TRBV5-1	14	-	-	TRBJ1-5	TGCGCCAGCGTCGGGGAACTGAGCAATCAGCCCCAGCATTTT	CASVGELSNQPQHF
TRBV10-3	12	-	-	TRBJ1-1	TGTGCCATCTGGGCAGGGGAAGCTGAAGCTTTCTTT	CAIWAGEAEAFF
TRBV6-5	11	TRBD1	-	TRBJ1-2	TGTGCCAGCAGAGCAGGGGGTGGCTACACCTTC	CASRAGGGYTF
TRBV5-4	15	TRBD2	-	TRBJ2-3	TGTGCCAGCAGCAGGACTAGCGGGGGAACAGATACGCAGTATTTT	CASSRTSGGTDTQYF
TRBV11-3	15	-	-	TRBJ2-7	TGTGCCAGCAGCTTAGGGGGTGACGGGACCTACGAGCAGTACTTC	CASSLGGDGTYEQYF
TRBV5-8	15	-	-	TRBJ2-1	TGTGCCAGCAGCTTCAGGACAAACATATACAATGAGCAGTTCTTC	CASSFRTNIYNEQFF
TRBV4-3	16	-	-	TRBJ1-4	TGCGCCAGCAGCCAAGCCCCCGACAGGTCTAATGAAAAACTGTTTTTT	CASSQAPDRSNEKLFF
TRBV28	18	TRBD1	-	TRBJ1-3	TGTGCCAGCAGTTTATGGGACAGGAGTCTGAGCTCTGGAAACACCATATATTTT	CASSLWDRSLSSGNTIYF
TRBV7-2	15	TRBD2	-	TRBJ2-5	TGTGCCAGCAGCTTCCTAGCGGGGGGGCCAGAGACCCAGTACTTC	CASSFLAGGPETQYF
TRBV2	14	TRBD2	-	TRBJ2-3	TGTGCCAGCAGTGAAGGCGGGGGAGTGGGTACGCAGTATTTT	CASSEGGGVGTQYF
TRBV24-1	14	-	-	TRBJ2-5	TGTGCCACCGCAAGGGGAACCACCCAAGAGACCCAGTACTTC	CATARGTTQETQYF
TRBV30	14	TRBD1	-	TRBJ2-3	TGTGCCTGGAGCGCTGGACAGGGGAAAGATACGCAGTATTTT	CAWSAGQGKDTQYF
TRBV9	15	TRBD1	-	TRBJ1-6	TGTGCCAGCAGCGTGCAGGGGGGCTATAATTCACCCCTCCACTTT	CASSVQGGYNSPLHF
TRBV19	10	-	-	TRBJ1-2	TGTGCCAGTAGCGACTATGACTACACCTTC	CASSDYDYTF
TRBV9	14	-	-	TRBJ1-1	TGTGCCAGCAGCGTTCGCGGGTTGAACACTGAAGCTTTCTTT	CASSVRGLNTEAFF
TRBV7-2	15	-	-	TRBJ1-3	TGTGCCAGCAGCACCGGACTCCGCTCTGGAAACACCATATATTTT	CASSTGLRSGNTIYF
TRBV5-4	13	TRBD1	-	TRBJ1-1	TGTGCCAGCAGCTCGGGACAGAGGACTGAAGCTTTCTTT	CASSSGQRTEAFF
TRBV18	17	TRBD1	-	TRBJ2-7	TGTGCCAGCTCACCCGGACAGGGGGCCAGTAGCTCCTACGAGCAGTACTTC	CASSPGQGASSSYEQYF
TRBV19	13	-	-	TRBJ1-1	TGTGCCAGTAGTATCAGTTTGAACACTGAAGCTTTCTTT	CASSISLNTEAFF
TRBV3-1/TRBV3-2	15	TRBD2	-	TRBJ2-1	TGTGCCAGCAGCCCTAGCGGGGGGGTCCACAATGAGCAGTTCTTC	CASSPSGGVHNEQFF
TRBV28	15	-	-	TRBJ1-5	TGTGCCAGCAGTTTTGGAGGGGTCAGCAATCAGCCCCAGCATTTT	CASSFGGVSNQPQHF
TRBV4-3	12	-	-	TRBJ2-1	TGCGCCAGCAGCCAAGATACGAGTGAGCAGTTCTTC	CASSQDTSEQFF
TRBV10-3	15	TRBD1	-	TRBJ1-5	TGTGCCATCAGTGAGGGTACAGGGGGAGATCAGCCCCAGCATTTT	CAISEGTGGDQPQHF
TRBV10-1	15	TRBD2	-	TRBJ2-5	TGCGCCAGCAGTGACCTAGCGGGGACCCAAGAGACCCAGTACTTC	CASSDLAGTQETQYF
TRBV4-3	15	-	-	TRBJ2-3	TGCGCCAGCAGCCAAGAGGGTATCGGGGAGTATACGCAGTATTTT	CASSQEGIGEYTQYF
TRBV2	16	TRBD1	-	TRBJ2-3	TGTGCCAGCAGTGACAGGGCAGGGGGTACGTCGGATACGCAGTATTTT	CASSDRAGGTSDTQYF
TRBV9	13	-	-	TRBJ1-1	TGTGCCAGCAGCGTAGACAGTGGGGAGGAAGCTTTCTTT	CASSVDSGEEAFF
TRBV11-2	14	-	-	TRBJ2-2	TGTGCCAGCAGCTCCAAACAGGTCACCGGGGAGCTGTTTTTT	CASSSKQVTGELFF
TRBV27	14	-	-	TRBJ2-1	TGTGCCAGCAACCCAGGGGGGTCCTACAATGAGCAGTTCTTC	CASNPGGSYNEQFF
TRBV3-1/TRBV3-2	14	-	-	TRBJ1-2	TGTGCCAGCACCCCCGGGCGGGGCCCTAGGGGCTACACCTTC	CASTPGRGPRGYTF
TRBV20-1	11	-	-	TRBJ1-5	TGCAGTATACGGGATAATCAGCCCCAGCATTTT	CSIRDNQPQHF
TRBV7-2	13	-	-	TRBJ2-1	TGTGCCAGCAGCTTAGACGGTGCCAATGAGCAGTTCTTC	CASSLDGANEQFF
TRBV3-1/TRBV3-2	14	TRBD2	-	TRBJ2-2	TGTGCCAGCAGCCTAGCGGGAAAGGCCGGGGAGCTGTTTTTT	CASSLAGKAGELFF
TRBV6-2/TRBV6-3	15	TRBD2	-	TRBJ2-5	TGTGCCAGCAGTCCCCCGGGGGGGCGCGTAGAGACCCAGTACTTC	CASSPPGGRVETQYF
TRBV3-1/TRBV3-2	13	-	few	TRBJ1-1	TGTGCCAGCAGCCAAGATTCCAGCACTGAAGCTTTCTTT	CASSQDSSTEAFF
TRBV10-3	18	TRBD2	-	TRBJ2-1	TGTGCCATCAGTCAGGGACTAGCGGGGGGGAGCTCCTACAATGAGCAGTTCTTC	CAISQGLAGGSSYNEQFF
TRBV5-1	17	-	-	TRBJ2-3	TGCGCCAGCAGCTTACAGGGGCCACGAACGGGGGTAGATACGCAGTATTTT	CASSLQGPRTGVDTQYF
TRBV28	13	-	-	TRBJ1-2	TGTGCCAGCAGTCTTGACAGGTTCTATGGCCACACCTTC	CASSLDRFYGHTF
TRBV7-2	14	-	-	TRBJ2-3	TGTGCCAGCCTTCCCGTGGCGGGCACAGATACGCAGTATTTT	CASLPVAGTDTQYF
TRBV30	13	TRBD1	-	TRBJ1-5	TGTGCCTGGAGTCCAACAGGGGGTCAGCCCCAGCATTTT	CAWSPTGGQPQHF
TRBV20-1	15	-	-	TRBJ2-1	TGCAGTGCCAGTACACGACAGGGGAGGGACAATGAGCAGTTCTTC	CSASTRQGRDNEQFF
TRBV6-5	11	-	-	TRBJ1-1	TGTGCCAGCAGTTACAAGGAGAAAGCTTTCTTT	CASSYKEKAFF